The T cell receptor beta chain under discussion was sequenced for a study of response to subunit inactivated influenza vaccine. The CDR3 runs to 12 residues. Trimming pared 4 bases from V and 1 base from J, leaving 7 bases between. The germline V gene encodes CDR1 SQVTM and CDR2 ANQGSEA. TCRdb used MiXCR to reprocess the RT-PCR reads, holding one entry per CDR3 protein. The sample contains just under 550,000 distinct CDR3 sequences, roughly a quarter of which appear only once. The same data also went into a second study, on T cells expressing NK-cell markers. That paper adds: It was by 5'RACE template switching with UMIs that TCR beta cDNA was made. Each TCR beta repertoire originated in sorted T cells that were CD3+CD56+NKG2C+, CD3+CD56+NKG2C- or CD3+CD56-NKG2C+. With an anti-gamma-delta TCR antibody, sorting in several experiments was kept to alpha-beta TCR T cells. Similarly, these clonotypes led the CD3+CD56-NKG2C+ fraction as well in several donors. HCMV specificity was not established for the expanded NKG2C+ T cell clones.

This sequence originates from a man in his fifties who received an inactivated influenza vaccine. Sequencing was performed on CD4+ T cells sorted from PBMCs, taken 12 days after vaccination. The chain employs TRBV29-1 and TRBJ1-1; D call uncertain. The CDR3 region has the DNA TGCAGCGTTGTGGCAGGGAACACTGAAGCTTTCTTT. This codes for CSVVAGNTEAFF.